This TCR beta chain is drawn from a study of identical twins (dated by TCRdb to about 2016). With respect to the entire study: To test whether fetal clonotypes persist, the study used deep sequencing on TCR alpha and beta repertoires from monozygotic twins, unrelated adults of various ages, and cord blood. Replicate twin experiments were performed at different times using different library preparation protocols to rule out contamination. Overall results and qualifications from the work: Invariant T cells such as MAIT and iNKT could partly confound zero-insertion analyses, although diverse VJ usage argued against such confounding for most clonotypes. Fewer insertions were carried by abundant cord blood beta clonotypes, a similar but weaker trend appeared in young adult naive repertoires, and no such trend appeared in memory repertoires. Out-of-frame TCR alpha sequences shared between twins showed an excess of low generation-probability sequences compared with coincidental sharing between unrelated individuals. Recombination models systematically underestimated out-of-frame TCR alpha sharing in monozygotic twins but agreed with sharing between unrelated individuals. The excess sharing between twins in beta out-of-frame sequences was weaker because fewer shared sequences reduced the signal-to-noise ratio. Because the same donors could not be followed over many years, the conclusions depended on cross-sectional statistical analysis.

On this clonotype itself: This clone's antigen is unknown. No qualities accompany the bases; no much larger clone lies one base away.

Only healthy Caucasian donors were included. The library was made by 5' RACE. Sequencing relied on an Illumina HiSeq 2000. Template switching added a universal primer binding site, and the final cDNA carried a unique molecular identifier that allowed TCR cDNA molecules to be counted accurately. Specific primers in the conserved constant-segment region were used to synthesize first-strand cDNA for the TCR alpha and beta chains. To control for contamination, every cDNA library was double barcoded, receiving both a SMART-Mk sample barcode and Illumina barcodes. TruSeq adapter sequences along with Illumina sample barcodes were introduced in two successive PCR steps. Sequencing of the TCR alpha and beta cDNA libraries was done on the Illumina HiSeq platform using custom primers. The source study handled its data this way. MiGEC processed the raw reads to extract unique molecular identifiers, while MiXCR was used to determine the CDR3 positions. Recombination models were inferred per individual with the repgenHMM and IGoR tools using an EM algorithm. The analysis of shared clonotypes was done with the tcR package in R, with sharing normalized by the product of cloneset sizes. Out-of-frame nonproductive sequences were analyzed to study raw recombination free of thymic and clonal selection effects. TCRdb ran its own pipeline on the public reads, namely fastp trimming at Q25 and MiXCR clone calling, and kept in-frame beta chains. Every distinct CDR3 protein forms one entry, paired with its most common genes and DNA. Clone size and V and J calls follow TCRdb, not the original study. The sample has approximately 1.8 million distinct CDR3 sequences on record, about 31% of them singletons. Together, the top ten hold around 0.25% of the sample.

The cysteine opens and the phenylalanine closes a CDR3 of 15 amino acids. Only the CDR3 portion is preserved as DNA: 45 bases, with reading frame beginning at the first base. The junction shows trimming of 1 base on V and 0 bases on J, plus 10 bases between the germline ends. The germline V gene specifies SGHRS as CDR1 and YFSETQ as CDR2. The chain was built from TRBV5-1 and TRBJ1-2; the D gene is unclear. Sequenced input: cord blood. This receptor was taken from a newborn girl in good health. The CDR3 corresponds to CASSLFGQTNYGYTF. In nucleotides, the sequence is TGCGCCAGCAGCTTGTTCGGGCAGACTAACTATGGCTACACCTTC.